This T cell receptor (beta chain) was identified during a study of blood T cell repertoires in COVID-19. The wider study: Collection of acute and convalescent COVID-19 samples took place in the United States, Italy and Spain. Nucleic acid was either cDNA or gDNA, and it came from T cells, B-cell-depleted T cells, or PBMCs.

Per the original data handling: Counts of nucleated cells, estimated from reference gene primer amplification, were obtained. Clones were sequenced by immunoSEQ multiplex PCR, and TCRdb holds only the in-frame ones, with some missing. That table furnishes V, J and clone size, whereas the DNA furnished D and trimming. The repertoire consists of 150,000 to 200,000 clones, with approximately 79% occurring once and the leading ten covering 17%. The J segment lost 2 bases and the V segment lost 6 bases, leaving 7 bases of the junction unmatched. This CDR3 comprises 15 residues. Germline loops: CDR1 MDHEN, CDR2 SYDVKM.

Sequenced sample: peripheral blood. This sequence was found in a man in his sixties with active or convalescent COVID-19. The rearrangement uses TRBV28 and TRBJ1-5; 7 bases map to TRBD1. CDR3 DNA: TGTGCCAGCAGATTGCAGGGGGGCGGCAATCAGCCCCAGCATTTT. This codes for CASRLQGGGNQPQHF. Full variable domain (missing parts from reference TRBV28 and TRBJ1-5): DVKVTQSSRYLVKRTGEKVFLECVQDMDHENMFWYRQDPGLGLRLIYFSYDVKMKEKGDIPEGYSVSREKKERFSLILESASTNQTSMYLCASRLQGGGNQPQHFGDGTRLSIL.